This T cell receptor beta chain was recovered during a study of blood T cell repertoires in COVID-19. Germline V gives CDR1 SEHNR, CDR2 FQNEAQ (reference sequence). Trimming took 5 bases from V and 2 from J, leaving 13 bases between them. This CDR3 comprises 14 residues. This clone was counted at least ten times. The method was immunoSEQ multiplex PCR; TCRdb's version includes in-frame clones alone and lacks a portion of them. Counted here are roughly 150,000 clones, approximately 79% occurring once; the ten biggest clones make up 7.3%. What was sequenced was PBMCs or T cells enriched from blood (not recorded which). The chain has TRBV7-9 and TRBJ2-7; TRBD1 might be the D (6 bases). The clonotype was recovered from a man between 50 and 59 years old who had recovered from COVID-19. CDR3 sequence: CASSPAQGTYEQYF. The CDR3 coding sequence is TGTGCCAGCAGCCCGGCCCAGGGGACCTACGAGCAGTACTTC. The full variable domain, completed using reference TRBV7-9 and TRBJ2-7, is DTGVSQNPRHKITKRGQNVTFRCDPISEHNRLYWYRQTLGQGPEFLTYFQNEAQLEKSRLLSDRFSAERPKGSFSTLEIQRTEQGDSAMYLCASSPAQGTYEQYFGPGTRLTVT.